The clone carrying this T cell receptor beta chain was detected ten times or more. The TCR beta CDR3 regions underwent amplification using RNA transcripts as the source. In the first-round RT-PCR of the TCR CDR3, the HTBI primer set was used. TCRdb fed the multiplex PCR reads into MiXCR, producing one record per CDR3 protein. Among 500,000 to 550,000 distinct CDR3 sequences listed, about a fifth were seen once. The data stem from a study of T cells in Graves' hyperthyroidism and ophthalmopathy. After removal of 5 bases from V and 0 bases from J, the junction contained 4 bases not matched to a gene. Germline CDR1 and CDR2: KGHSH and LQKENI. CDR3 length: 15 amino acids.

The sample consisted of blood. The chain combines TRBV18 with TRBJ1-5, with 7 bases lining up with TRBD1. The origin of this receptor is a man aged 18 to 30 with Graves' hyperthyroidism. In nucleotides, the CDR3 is TGTGCCAGCTCAAGCGGGACAGCTAGCAATCAGCCCCAGCATTTT. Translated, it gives CASSSGTASNQPQHF.